Each of the 24 T cell receptor beta chains below was sequenced from the same sample in a study of shared clonotypes between healthy human individuals. TCRdb's copy holds only in-frame clones and misses some; the assay was immunoSEQ multiplex PCR. Of roughly 2.6 million clones in the sample, 85% to 95% were seen once. The specimen sequenced was naive CD4+ T cells sorted from blood. Subset given: CD45RA+ positively selected. Source of these receptors: a man between 18 and 35 years old in good health.

Notes on this clone: Other DNA sequences in the same sample also yield this CDR3. The chain combines TRBV7-2 with TRBJ1-1; 10 bases line up with TRBD1. This CDR3 has 15 amino acids. Germline CDR1 reads SGHTA; CDR2 reads FQGNSA. V trimming: 4 bases; J trimming: 0 bases; junction bases outside the gene matches: 2. The CDR3 nucleotides read TGTGCCAGCAGCTCGACAGGGGGCATGAACACTGAAGCTTTCTTT. It specifies CASSSTGGMNTEAFF. The full variable domain, completed using reference TRBV7-2 and TRBJ1-1, is GAGVSQSPSNKVTEKGKDVELRCDPISGHTALYWYRQSLGQGLEFLIYFQGNSAPDKSGLPSDRFSAERTGGSVSTLTIQRTQQEDSAVYLCASSSTGGMNTEAFFGQGTRLTVV.

V is TRBV6-6 and J is TRBJ1-5, with a weak D call TRBD1 (6 bases). Per germline, CDR1 MNHNY and CDR2 SVGAGI (reference sequence). Trimming removed 8 bases from V and 3 bases from J, with 8 bases in between. The CDR3 loop spans 12 amino acids. The CDR3: CASGTPNQPQHF. Written as DNA, the CDR3 is TGTGCCAGCGGGACACCCAATCAGCCCCAGCATTTT.

CDR3 in DNA: TGTGCCTGGAGTGCCCAATTGGCCCCCGCGTTCGGTGGCTACACCTTC. Its protein product is CAWSAQLAPAFGGYTF. This chain joins TRBV30 and TRBJ1-2; D remains unclear. The CDR3 extends over 16 amino acids. Looked up from germline, CDR1 is GTSNPN and CDR2 is SVGIG (reference sequence). V lost 1 base, J lost 7 bases, and 22 bases lay in between.

V gene TRBV7-8 combines with J gene TRBJ1-5; weak D call: TRBD1 (5 bases). Germline CDR1 reads SGHVS; CDR2 reads FQNEAQ. CDR3 length equals 14 residues. The V end was cut by 2 bases, the J end by 5 bases, with 10 bases between. Written as DNA, the CDR3 is TGTGCCAGCAGCTTAATAACAGGTGATCAGCCCCAGCATTTT. Its translation is CASSLITGDQPQHF.

The J gene is TRBJ1-2, the V gene TRBV30; D call uncertain. Germline assignment: CDR1 GTSNPN and CDR2 SVGIG (reference sequence). The CDR3 covers 14 residues. Deletions cut 5 bases from V and 5 bases from J, with 18 bases between. In DNA, the CDR3 is TGTGCCTGGTTTAGTGGGCTCTCTATATATGGCTACACCTTC. Residues: CAWFSGLSIYGYTF.

This clone showed up just once. The chain couples TRBV30 to TRBJ1-2; D may be TRBD1 (5 bases). Germline V gene lookup returns CDR1 GTSNPN and CDR2 SVGIG (reference sequence). This CDR3 region has 15 residues. V shed 8 bases and J shed 1 base, with 20 bases lying between them. CDR3 sequence reads: CALRLDNGDNYGYTF. DNA for the CDR3: TGTGCCCTAAGATTGGACAACGGCGATAACTATGGCTACACCTTC. Filled out from reference TRBV30 and TRBJ1-2, the complete variable domain reads SQTIHQWPATLVQPVGSPLSLECTVEGTSNPNLYWYRQAAGRGLQLLFYSVGIGQISSEVPQNLSASRPQDRQFILSSKKLLLSDSGFYLCALRLDNGDNYGYTFGSGTRLTVV.

Worth noting for this clone: This same CDR3 is encoded by further DNA sequences in the sample. The V gene is TRBV5-1, the J gene TRBJ2-5; D is uncertain. Trimming took 0 bases from V and 5 from J, leaving 8 bases between them. Looked up from germline, CDR1 is SGHRS and CDR2 is YFSETQ. This CDR3 is 13 amino acids long. The CDR3 nucleotides are TGCGCCAGCAGCTTGGCCCCCGGGGAGACCCAGTACTTC. Encoded protein: CASSLAPGETQYF.

This chain links TRBV6-1 with TRBJ2-7; D perhaps matches TRBD1 (6 bases). Per germline, CDR1 MNHNS and CDR2 SASEGT. This CDR3 spans 14 amino acids. V lost 2 bases and J 5 bases, leaving 13 bases between the germline ends. This CDR3 reads CASSEQTGWNEQYF. In nucleotides, the CDR3 is TGTGCCAGCAGTGAACAAACAGGGTGGAACGAGCAGTACTTC.

This chain links TRBV6-5 with TRBJ2-1; D remains unclear. Trimming cost V 5 bases and J 7 bases, with 6 bases left between them. The CDR3 extends over 11 amino acids. Germline V gene data show CDR1 as MNHEY and CDR2 as SVGAGI. CDR3 sequence reads: CASSERNEQFF. The CDR3 DNA reads as TGTGCCAGCAGTGAACGGAATGAGCAGTTCTTC.

For this clone: Within the sample, other DNA sequences also encode this same CDR3. The chain joins TRBV9 to TRBJ2-1; 8 bases line up with TRBD2. J lost 4 bases, V lost 0 bases, and 3 bases had no gene match. CDR1 and CDR2 from the germline V gene are SGDLS and YYNGEE. The CDR3 covers 15 residues. Here the CDR3 DNA reads TGTGCCAGCAGCGTAGAGGCGGGGGGATACAATGAGCAGTTCTTC. This translates into CASSVEAGGYNEQFF.

The rearrangement uses TRBV6-6 and TRBJ1-2; 7 bases line up with TRBD1. This CDR3 contains 16 residues. With V trimmed by 0 bases and J by 8 bases, 12 bases remained unmatched. Germline CDR1 and CDR2: MNHNY and SVGAGI (reference sequence). For the CDR3, the DNA is TGTGCCAGCAGTTACTCCGGGGAGGGGGCCGCCTCGGGCTACACCTTC. Encoded protein: CASSYSGEGAASGYTF.

This chain uses TRBV13 with TRBJ2-5; D gene uncertain. The J call is in doubt because the DNA end fits TRBJ2-7 better. Germline V gene data show CDR1 as PRHDT and CDR2 as FYEKMQ (reference sequence). The CDR3 is 16 amino acids. CDR3 amino acids: CASSSPPRSRSYEQYF. The CDR3 DNA sequence: TGTGCCAGCAGCTCCCCCCCCAGGTCACGATCCTACGAGCAGTACTTC.

V gene TRBV10-3 combines with J gene TRBJ2-3; 9 nucleotides match TRBD2. V lost 6 bases and J lost 4; bases outside the gene matches: 20. The CDR3 runs to 19 residues. Germline CDR1 ENHRY, CDR2 SYGVKD. DNA for the CDR3: TGTGCCATCAGACCGACTAGCGGAATAGGTGGGAGTTGGGCAGATACGCAGTATTTT. Protein product: CAIRPTSGIGGSWADTQYF.

This clone has a handful of counts. The V and J genes are TRBV5-1 and TRBJ1-1, with 10 positions matching TRBD1. The CDR3 runs 16 residues. Germline V lookup: CDR1 SGHRS, CDR2 YFSETQ. Trimming took 4 bases from V and 0 from J; bases not matched to a gene: 6. CDR3 residues: CASSPGTGDVNTEAFF. The CDR3 coding sequence is TGCGCCAGCAGCCCGGGGACAGGGGACGTGAACACTGAAGCTTTCTTT.

The V call is TRBV4-3, the J call TRBJ2-5, with TRBD2 matching 11 bases. The J call is doubtful: the DNA matches TRBJ2-7 better. CDR3 length equals 16 residues. Germline V CDR1 and CDR2: LGHNA, YSLEER. The CDR3 DNA reads as TGCGCCAGCAGCCACTCACTAGCGGGAGACGGCTACGAGCAGTACTTC. This encodes CASSHSLAGDGYEQYF.

About this clone itself: Different DNA sequences within this sample yield the same CDR3. V usage is TRBV15 and J usage is TRBJ2-3, with 12 nucleotides matching TRBD2. CDR1 and CDR2 (germline): LNHNV, YYDKDF (reference sequence). V gave up 3 bases and J gave up 0 bases; unmatched junction bases: 1. This CDR3 spans 16 amino acids. DNA for the CDR3: TGTGCCACCAGCAGCGGACTAGCGGGGAGCACAGATACGCAGTATTTT. Protein: CATSSGLAGSTDTQYF. Full variable domain (outside the CDR3, taken from reference TRBV15 and TRBJ2-3): DAMVIQNPRYQVTQFGKPVTLSCSQTLNHNVMYWYQQKSSQAPKLLFHYYDKDFNNEADTPDNFQSRRPNTSFCFLDIRSPGLGDTAMYLCATSSGLAGSTDTQYFGPGTRLTVL.

This clone occurred a few times. The rearrangement links TRBV9 to TRBJ1-1; perhaps TRBD1 as D (6 bases). The CDR3 length is 15 residues. CDR1 SGDLS and CDR2 YYNGEE come from the germline V gene. The germline V and J ends were trimmed by 0 bases and 1 base, with 10 bases remaining between them. The CDR3 bases are TGTGCCAGCAGCGTAGATTCGACAGGGAACACTGAAGCTTTCTTT. Its translation: CASSVDSTGNTEAFF.

The rearrangement links TRBV5-1 to TRBJ2-7; 7 nucleotides align to TRBD2. Germline V gene sequence: CDR1 SGHRS, CDR2 YFSETQ. The CDR3 has 15 residues. The V gene end was trimmed by 5 bases and the J gene end by 2 bases; junction bases not matched to a gene: 10. CDR3 DNA sequence: TGCGCCAGCAGAGCGGGGACTCCCAATGCCTACGAGCAGTACTTC. Encoded protein: CASRAGTPNAYEQYF.

This clone was recorded once. This chain connects TRBV5-4 to TRBJ2-1; tentatively, D is TRBD1 (5 bases). The CDR3 runs to 15 residues. The germline CDR1 and CDR2 sequences are SGHNT and YYREEE (reference sequence). V gave up 1 base and J gave up 5 bases, with 13 bases separating them. CDR3: CASSLIRGGNNEQFF. The CDR3 DNA is TGTGCCAGCAGCTTGATTAGGGGTGGAAACAATGAGCAGTTCTTC.

V gene TRBV10-3 combines with J gene TRBJ1-2; 9 positions match TRBD1. Germline CDR1 is ENHRY and CDR2 is SYGVKD. The CDR3 consists of 17 residues. Trimming took 4 bases from V and 1 from J; bases not matched to a gene: 10. The CDR3 sequence is CAISGGQGGLGNYGYTF. The CDR3 region has the DNA TGTGCCATCAGTGGGGGACAGGGTGGTTTGGGTAACTATGGCTACACCTTC.

This clone was seen a few times. The rearrangement links TRBV5-1 to TRBJ1-6; D remains ambiguous. Germline CDR1 is SGHRS and CDR2 is YFSETQ. The CDR3 sequence is 13 residues long. V lost 0 bases to trimming and J lost 6 bases, with 4 bases between them. The CDR3 nucleotides read TGCGCCAGCAGCTTGGATCCTAATTCACCCCTCCACTTT. Its protein product is CASSLDPNSPLHF.

J is TRBJ2-1 and V is TRBV4-1; 12 nucleotides line up with TRBD2. V lost 4 bases and J lost 0; bases outside the gene matches: 10. In germline, CDR1 is MGHRA, CDR2 YSYEKL. CDR3 length: 19 residues. Here the CDR3 reads CASSLSTSGGPISYNEQFF. Written as DNA, the CDR3 is TGCGCCAGCAGCCTTTCGACTAGCGGGGGTCCTATCTCCTACAATGAGCAGTTCTTC.

The chain has TRBV5-4 and TRBJ2-3, with 9 bases matching TRBD2. Per the germline V gene, CDR1 is SGHNT and CDR2 is YYREEE (reference sequence). The CDR3 has 14 amino acids. V trimming: 2 bases; J trimming: 10 bases; junction bases outside the gene matches: 8. DNA for the CDR3: TGTGCCAGCAGCTTTTCCTTAGCGGGGGCTCCGCAGTATTTT. Amino acids: CASSFSLAGAPQYF.

This chain uses TRBV27 with TRBJ1-4; 10 positions agree with TRBD1. The CDR3 totals 16 residues. CDR1 and CDR2 (germline): MNHEY, SMNVEV (reference sequence). The V and J ends lost 2 bases and 8 bases, in that order; junction bases with no gene match: 8. Here the CDR3 reads CASSLPGQGLWEKLFF. CDR3 nucleotide sequence: TGTGCCAGCAGTTTACCGGGACAGGGGCTTTGGGAAAAACTGTTTTTT.